A single sample gave rise to the 7 T cell receptor beta chains below, sequenced in a study of tissue T cells after allogeneic stem cell transplantation. Assay used: immunoSEQ multiplex PCR; TCRdb lists only in-frame clones, some missing. This table holds under 7,500 clones, about 56% found once. This specimen was duodenum tissue, taken at autopsy. The receptors were sampled from a female donor of 60 years or more with lung cancer.

This clone was counted only a few times. This chain uses TRBV11-3 with TRBJ2-7; D unclear. Germline V gene data show CDR1 as SGHNT and CDR2 as YENEEA. The CDR3 is made up of 9 amino acids. V lost 2 bases and J 10 bases, leaving 3 bases between the germline ends. CDR3 loop: CASSLRQYF. In DNA, the CDR3 is TGTGCCAGCAGCTTAAGACAGTACTTC.

CDR3 sequence: CASRSAGAGNTIYF. CDR3 DNA sequence: TGTGCCAGCAGATCGGCAGGGGCTGGAAACACCATATATTTT. This rearrangement joins TRBV2 to TRBJ1-3, with D maybe TRBD1 (6 bases). The CDR3 covers 14 residues. Trimming took off 6 bases at V and 2 bases at J, with 11 bases between the two ends. CDR1 SNHLY and CDR2 FYNNEI come from the germline V gene.

This rearrangement joins TRBV6-4 to TRBJ2-1, with TRBD2 identical over 8 bases. The CDR3 contains 15 residues. From germline, CDR1 is MRHNA and CDR2 SNTAGT. Germline trimming cut 4 bases from V and 0 bases from J; bases unmatched to any gene: 2. DNA for the CDR3: TGTGCCAGCAGTGCCGGGAGGGACTCCTACAATGAGCAGTTCTTC. Its protein product is CASSAGRDSYNEQFF.

The V gene is TRBV6-5, the J gene TRBJ2-3; 7 nucleotides match TRBD2. Losses at the gene ends were 7 bases for V and 6 bases for J; bases not matched to a gene: 13. The CDR3 sequence is 15 residues long. Germline V gene data show CDR1 as MNHEY and CDR2 as SVGAGI. The CDR3 nucleotides are TGTGCCAGCAACCGCGTAGCGGGTCTTTTGGATACGCAGTATTTT. It translates to CASNRVAGLLDTQYF.

The genes are TRBV10-3 and TRBJ2-2, with 11 bases lining up with TRBD2. The germline V gene encodes CDR1 ENHRY and CDR2 SYGVKD. Unmatched junction bases numbered 11, after V lost 6 bases and J lost 2 bases. The CDR3 totals 18 residues. DNA for the CDR3: TGTGCCATCAGCCGCGGTAGCGGGGGGGTCCTAAACACCGGGGAGCTGTTTTTT. Residues: CAISRGSGGVLNTGELFF.

This sequence joins TRBV6-6 and TRBJ1-5, with 7 bases identical to TRBD1. The V and J ends lost 6 bases and 4 bases, in that order; junction bases with no gene match: 3. This CDR3 is 13 amino acids long. Looked up from germline, CDR1 is MNHNY and CDR2 is SVGAGI (reference sequence). The CDR3 reads CASSLGQNQPQHF. As DNA, the CDR3 is TGTGCCAGCAGCCTGGGACAGAATCAGCCCCAGCATTTT.

This chain joins TRBV9 and TRBJ2-1; D perhaps matches TRBD2 (6 bases). The CDR3 has 17 amino acids. Trimming cost V 1 base and J 3 bases, with 17 bases left between them. Germline lookup yields CDR1 SGDLS and CDR2 YYNGEE. For the CDR3, the DNA is TGTGCCAGCAGCGTAAGGGCCCAGGGCGGGGTCTACAATGAGCAGTTCTTC. This gives the protein CASSVRAQGGVYNEQFF.